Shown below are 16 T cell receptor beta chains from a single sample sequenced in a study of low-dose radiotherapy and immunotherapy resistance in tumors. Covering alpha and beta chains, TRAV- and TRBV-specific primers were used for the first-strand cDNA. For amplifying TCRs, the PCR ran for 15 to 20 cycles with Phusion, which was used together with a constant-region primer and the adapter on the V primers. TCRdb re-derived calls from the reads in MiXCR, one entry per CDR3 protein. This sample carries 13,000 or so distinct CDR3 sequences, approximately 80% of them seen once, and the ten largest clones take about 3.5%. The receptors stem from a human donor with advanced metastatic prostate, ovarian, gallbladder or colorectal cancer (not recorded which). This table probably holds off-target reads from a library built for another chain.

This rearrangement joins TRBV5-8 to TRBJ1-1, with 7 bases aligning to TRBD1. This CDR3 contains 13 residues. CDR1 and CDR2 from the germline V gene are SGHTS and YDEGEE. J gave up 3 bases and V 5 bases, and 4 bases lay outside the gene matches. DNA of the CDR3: TGTGCCAGCAGGTTTGGGACAGACACTGAAGCTTTCTTT. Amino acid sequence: CASRFGTDTEAFF. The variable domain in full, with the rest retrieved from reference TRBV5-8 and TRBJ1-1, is EAGVTQSPTHLIKTRGQQATLRCSPISGHTSVYWYQQALGLGLQFLLWYDEGEERNRGNFPPRFSGRQFPNYSSELNVNALELEDSALYLCASRFGTDTEAFFGQGTRLTVV.

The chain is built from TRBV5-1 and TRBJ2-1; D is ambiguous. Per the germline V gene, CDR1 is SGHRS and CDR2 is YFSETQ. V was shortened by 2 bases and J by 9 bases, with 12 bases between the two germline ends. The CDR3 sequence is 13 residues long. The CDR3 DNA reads TGCGCCAGCAGCTTACCGGGTTCCAGTGAGCAGTTCTTC. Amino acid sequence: CASSLPGSSEQFF.

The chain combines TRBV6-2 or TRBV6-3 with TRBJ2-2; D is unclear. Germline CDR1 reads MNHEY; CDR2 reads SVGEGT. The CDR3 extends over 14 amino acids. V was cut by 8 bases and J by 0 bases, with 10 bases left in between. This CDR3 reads CASGGTPNTGELFF. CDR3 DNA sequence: TGTGCCAGCGGCGGCACGCCGAACACCGGGGAGCTGTTTTTT.

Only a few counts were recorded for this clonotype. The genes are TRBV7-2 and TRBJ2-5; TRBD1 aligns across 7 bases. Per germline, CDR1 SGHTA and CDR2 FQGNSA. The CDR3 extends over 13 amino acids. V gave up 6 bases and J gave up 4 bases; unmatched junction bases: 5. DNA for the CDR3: TGTGCCAGCAGATACACAGGGGTAGAGACCCAGTACTTC. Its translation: CASRYTGVETQYF.

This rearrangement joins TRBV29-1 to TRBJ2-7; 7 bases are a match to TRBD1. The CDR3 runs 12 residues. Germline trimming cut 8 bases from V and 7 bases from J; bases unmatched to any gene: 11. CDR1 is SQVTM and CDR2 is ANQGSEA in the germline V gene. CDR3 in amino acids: CSYRGASWEQYF. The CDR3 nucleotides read TGCAGCTACAGGGGCGCCAGCTGGGAGCAGTACTTC.

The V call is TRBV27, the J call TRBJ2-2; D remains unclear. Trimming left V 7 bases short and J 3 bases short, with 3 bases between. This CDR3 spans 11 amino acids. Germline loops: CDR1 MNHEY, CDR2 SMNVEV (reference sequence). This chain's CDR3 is CASTHTGELFF. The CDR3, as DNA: TGTGCCAGCACTCACACCGGGGAGCTGTTTTTT.

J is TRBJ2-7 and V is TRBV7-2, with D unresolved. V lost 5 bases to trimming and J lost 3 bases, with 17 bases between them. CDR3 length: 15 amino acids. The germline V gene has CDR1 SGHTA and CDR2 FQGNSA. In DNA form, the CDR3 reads TGTGCCAGCAGCCCGCCGAACGGATTAAACTACGAGCAGTACTTC. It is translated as CASSPPNGLNYEQYF.

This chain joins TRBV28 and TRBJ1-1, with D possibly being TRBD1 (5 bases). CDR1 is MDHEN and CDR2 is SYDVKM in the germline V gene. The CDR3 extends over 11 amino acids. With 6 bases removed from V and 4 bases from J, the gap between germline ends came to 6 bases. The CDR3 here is CASRGGTEAFF. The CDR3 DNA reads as TGTGCCAGCAGGGGGGGCACTGAAGCTTTCTTT.

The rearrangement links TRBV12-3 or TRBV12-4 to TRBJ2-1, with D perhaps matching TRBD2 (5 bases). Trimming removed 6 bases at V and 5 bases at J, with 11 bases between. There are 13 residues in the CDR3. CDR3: CASRKRVDNEQFF. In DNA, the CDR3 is TGTGCCAGCAGGAAGAGGGTGGACAATGAGCAGTTCTTC.

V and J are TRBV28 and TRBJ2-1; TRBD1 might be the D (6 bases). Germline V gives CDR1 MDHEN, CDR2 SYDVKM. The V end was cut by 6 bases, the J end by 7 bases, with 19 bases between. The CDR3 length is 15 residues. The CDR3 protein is CASSLIQGRGNEQFF. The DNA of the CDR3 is TGTGCCAGCAGCTTAATACAGGGTCGAGGAAATGAGCAGTTCTTC.

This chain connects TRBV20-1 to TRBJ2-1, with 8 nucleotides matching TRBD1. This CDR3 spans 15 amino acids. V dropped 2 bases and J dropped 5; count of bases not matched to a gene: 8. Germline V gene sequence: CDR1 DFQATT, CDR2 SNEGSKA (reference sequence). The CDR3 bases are TGCAGTGCTAGAAGAACAGGGGGTTCCCACAATGAGCAGTTCTTC. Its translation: CSARRTGGSHNEQFF.

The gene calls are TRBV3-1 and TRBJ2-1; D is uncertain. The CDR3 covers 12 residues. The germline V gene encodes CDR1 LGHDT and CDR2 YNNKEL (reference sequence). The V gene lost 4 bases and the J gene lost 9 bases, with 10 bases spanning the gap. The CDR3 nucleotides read TGTGCCAGCAGCCTTTCCCGCGGTGAGCAGTTCTTC. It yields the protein CASSLSRGEQFF.

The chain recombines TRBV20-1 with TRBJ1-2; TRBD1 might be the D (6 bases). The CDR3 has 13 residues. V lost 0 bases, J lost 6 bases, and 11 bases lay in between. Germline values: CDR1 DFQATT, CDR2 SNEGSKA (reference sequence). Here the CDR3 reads CSARDPGHHGYTF. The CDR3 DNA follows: TGCAGTGCTAGAGATCCGGGACACCATGGCTACACCTTC.

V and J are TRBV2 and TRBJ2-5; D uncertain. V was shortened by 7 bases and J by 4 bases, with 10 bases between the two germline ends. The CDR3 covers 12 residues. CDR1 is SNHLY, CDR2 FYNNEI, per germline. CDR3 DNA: TGTGCCAGCACTAGGAACACAGAGACCCAGTACTTC. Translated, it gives CASTRNTETQYF. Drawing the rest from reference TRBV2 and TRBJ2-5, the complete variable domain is EPEVTQTPSHQVTQMGQEVILRCVPISNHLYFYWYRQILGQKVEFLVSFYNNEISEKSEIFDDQFSVERPDGSNFTLKIRSTKLEDSAMYFCASTRNTETQYFGPGTRLLVL.

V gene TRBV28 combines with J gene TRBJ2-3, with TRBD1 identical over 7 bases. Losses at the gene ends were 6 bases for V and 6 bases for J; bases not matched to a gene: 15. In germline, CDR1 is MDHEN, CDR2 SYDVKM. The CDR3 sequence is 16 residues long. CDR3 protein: CASSLSLRGRTDTQYF. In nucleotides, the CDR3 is TGTGCCAGCAGCCTCAGTTTGAGGGGGCGAACGGATACGCAGTATTTT. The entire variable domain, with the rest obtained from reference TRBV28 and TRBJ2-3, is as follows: DVKVTQSSRYLVKRTGEKVFLECVQDMDHENMFWYRQDPGLGLRLIYFSYDVKMKEKGDIPEGYSVSREKKERFSLILESASTNQTSMYLCASSLSLRGRTDTQYFGPGTRLTVL.

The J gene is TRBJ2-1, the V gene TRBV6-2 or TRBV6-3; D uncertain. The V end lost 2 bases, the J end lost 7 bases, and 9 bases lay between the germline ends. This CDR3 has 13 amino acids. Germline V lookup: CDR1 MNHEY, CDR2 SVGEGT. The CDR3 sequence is CASSYVHLNEQFF. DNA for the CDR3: TGTGCCAGCAGTTACGTACACCTTAATGAGCAGTTCTTC.